A single T cell receptor beta chain is shown here with its context. TCRdb's copy holds only in-frame clones and misses some; the assay was immunoSEQ multiplex PCR. The sample includes over 9,000 clones, 86% of them seen just once. The source of the sample is a study of OX40 agonist ivuxolimab in advanced cancers. At the level of the study: Patients treated during dose escalation were battling hepatocellular carcinoma, melanoma, renal cell or head and neck cancer. A mean age of around 63 years, range about 20 to 90, was recorded, and 80% to 90% were male.

This CDR3 spans 15 amino acids. The V end lost 6 bases, the J end lost 0 bases, and 15 bases lay between the germline ends. CDR1 is SEHNR and CDR2 is FQNEAQ in the germline V gene (reference sequence). Blood draws occurred at baseline, cycle 4 day 1, and cycle 7 day 1. The specimen comprised CD4+ or CD8+ T cells sorted from blood, sampled in a trial of the OX40 agonist ivuxolimab. The sequence came from an adult with an advanced solid tumor such as melanoma, head and neck, liver or kidney cancer. V is TRBV7-9 and J is TRBJ2-7; a weak D match, TRBD2 (5 bases). CDR3: CASSHVHRGSYEQYF. As DNA, the CDR3 is TGTGCCAGCAGTCACGTCCATCGGGGCTCCTACGAGCAGTACTTC.